This TCR beta chain comes out of a study of shared clonotypes between healthy human individuals. All donors qualified as healthy HIV-negative adults and had experienced no recent acute infections or vaccinations. Researchers reported that CD8 memory united CD45RO+ cells with CCR7-negative CD45RA+ TemRA cells. To note about this clone: Its antigen is currently unknown.

V was trimmed by 0 bases and J by 3 bases, leaving 9 bases between them. The CDR3 has 15 amino acids. Germline V gene data show CDR1 as MGHRA and CDR2 as YSYEKL. Findings and limits, study-wide: Naive subsets typically showed greater estimated richness than memory subsets. Among a handful of donors, roughly 5% of naive CD4 clonotypes were found in common.

Repertoires were generated with immunoSEQ multiplex PCR, while TCRdb's copy carries only in-frame clones and drops some. The sample shows under 120,000 clones, 65% to 75% of them seen only once. This chain joins TRBV4-1 and TRBJ2-1; D is unclear. Sequencing was done on a sample of memory CD8+ T cells sorted from blood. Subset of the sample: CD45RO+ cells pooled with CCR7-negative TemRA cells. The TCR sequence derives from a woman aged 25-40 years in good health. The CDR3 is CASSQEWNRYNEQFF. The CDR3 DNA is TGCGCCAGCAGCCAAGAGTGGAACCGCTACAATGAGCAGTTCTTC.